Listed here is a single T cell receptor beta chain. The sample is drawn from a study of blood T cell repertoires in COVID-19. The repertoire was sequenced with immunoSEQ multiplex PCR; TCRdb's copy has only in-frame clones and lacks some. The sample contains roughly 320,000 clones, 85% of which appear only once. Germline V gene data show CDR1 as MNHEY and CDR2 as SMNVEV (reference sequence). V was pared by 4 bases and J by 2 bases, with 37 bases between. This CDR3 comprises 23 residues. The clonotype was recovered from a human donor in a cohort sampled during active COVID-19. Sequencing used peripheral blood. The chain carries TRBV27 and TRBJ2-3; D might be TRBD1 (5 bases). CDR3 amino acids: CASSSPNLGERSITTFPTDTQYF. The CDR3 DNA reads TGTGCCAGCAGTTCCCCTAATCTAGGGGAACGGAGTATTACTACCTTTCCCACAGATACGCAGTATTTT.